The T cell receptor (beta chain) described here comes from a study of tumor and adjacent non-tumor tissue in lung cancer. Per germline, CDR1 WSHSY and CDR2 SAAADI. The ends were cut back, 0 bases at V and 8 bases at J, with 8 bases in the middle. The CDR3 extends over 13 amino acids. This sample's RNA came from whole unsorted tissue. More than 3 cm separated this lung sample from the edge of the tumor. TCRbeta libraries were built with three rounds of nested PCR, modified from ARM-PCR. TCRdb passed the multiplex PCR reads through MiXCR, listing each CDR3 protein once. The sample records approximately 100,000 distinct CDR3 sequences, 60% to 80% being singletons. This clonotype showed up many times.

The clonotype originates from a man between 60 and 70 years old with non-small cell lung cancer. The V call is TRBV10-2, the J call TRBJ2-1, with unresolved D. Sequenced: distant non-tumor lung tissue. The CDR3 loop is CASSESGEDEQFF. For the CDR3, the DNA is TGCGCCAGCAGTGAGTCGGGCGAGGATGAGCAGTTCTTC.